The clone carrying this T cell receptor (beta chain) was seen repeatedly, ten times or more. The data were obtained in a study of neurological immune-mediated disorders. TCRdb re-analysed the 5' RACE reads in MiXCR, keeping a single row per CDR3 protein. The table lists about 87,000 distinct CDR3 sequences, 3% to 4.5% of them singletons. The CDR3 has 12 amino acids. The V end lost 6 bases, the J end lost 6 bases, and 11 bases lay between the germline ends. Specimen: PBMCs. This sequence joins TRBV12-3 or TRBV12-4 and TRBJ1-1; TRBD1 is a possible D gene (5 bases). This receptor was obtained from a woman aged 45 to 65 with multiple sclerosis. CDR3 residues: CASRPTGPEAFF. The CDR3 DNA reads as TGTGCCAGCAGGCCCACAGGACCTGAAGCTTTCTTT.